The 19 T cell receptor beta chains below come from one sample, sequenced in a study of spatial heterogeneity in lung cancer (dated by TCRdb to 2018 to 2020). The time point label, read with the paper, signifies: sample taken at primary tumor resection. TCR sequencing used whole RNA extracted from tumor and nontumor lung tissue, or from cryopreserved PBMC samples, without cell sorting. To prepare the library, 5' RACE was applied. The instrument given in TCRdb is NextSeq 500. TCRdb reworked the public reads: Q25 trimming with fastp, MiXCR clone assembly, productive beta chains retained. Rows with one shared CDR3 protein collapse into an entry with the most common genes and DNA. The sample yields about 82,000 distinct CDR3 sequences; roughly 12% were counted once. The ten largest make up around 4.6% of the sample. This material consisted of PBMCs, taken at surgery. These TCRs come from a male donor with early-stage non-small cell lung cancer.

This clonotype was seen repeatedly, ten times or more. The chain employs TRBV11-2 and TRBJ1-6, with TRBD1 matching over 7 bases. This CDR3 spans 15 amino acids. V shed 1 base and J 10 bases; nucleotides not matched to a gene: 7. Germline loops: CDR1 SGHAT, CDR2 FQNNGV. DNA of the CDR3: TGTGCCAGCAGCTTAGGAACGGCAGGGGGATCACCCCTCCACTTT. Its protein is CASSLGTAGGSPLHF.

This clonotype was counted once. V gene TRBV6-6 combines with J gene TRBJ2-7; D is uncertain. Trimming removed 0 bases from V and 9 bases from J, with 9 bases in between. This CDR3 is built from 12 residues. Germline CDR1 is MNHNY and CDR2 is SVGAGI (reference sequence). The CDR3 DNA follows: TGTGCCAGCAGTTACTCGGGCGGCGGGCAGTACTTC. The encoded protein is CASSYSGGGQYF.

The V and J genes are TRBV29-1 and TRBJ2-3, with 7 bases lining up with TRBD1. In germline, CDR1 is SQVTM, CDR2 ANQGSEA. This CDR3 spans 14 amino acids. J was trimmed by 2 bases and V by 8 bases; bases with no gene match: 10. This chain's CDR3 is CSFLSGGPTDTQYF. The DNA of the CDR3 is TGCAGCTTCTTGTCAGGGGGACCCACAGATACGCAGTATTTT.

The V gene is TRBV5-1, the J gene TRBJ2-3, with 15 bases lining up with TRBD2. Germline CDR1 SGHRS, CDR2 YFSETQ. Trimming took 6 bases from V and 7 from J; bases not matched to a gene: 6. CDR3 length: 15 residues. This chain's CDR3 is CASTMGTSGGNTQYF. CDR3 nucleotide sequence: TGCGCCAGCACCATGGGGACTAGCGGGGGGAATACGCAGTATTTT.

The chain couples TRBV12-3 or TRBV12-4 to TRBJ2-4; TRBD1 aligns across 7 bases. This CDR3 is 16 amino acids long. V shed 6 bases and J 0 bases; nucleotides not matched to a gene: 8. The CDR3: CASSRTGDVAKNIQYF. Written as DNA, the CDR3 is TGTGCCAGCAGCCGAACAGGGGACGTAGCCAAAAACATTCAGTACTTC.

The chain employs TRBV30 and TRBJ2-1; 7 bases align to TRBD2. This CDR3 is 15 amino acids long. J was trimmed by 0 bases and V by 3 bases; bases with no gene match: 5. CDR1 is GTSNPN, CDR2 SVGIG, per germline (reference sequence). The CDR3 DNA follows: TGTGCCTGGAGCCAAGGCGGGAGCTCCTACAATGAGCAGTTCTTC. Translated: CAWSQGGSSYNEQFF.

This clonotype was counted between two and nine times. CDR3 in DNA: TGTGCCAGCAGTTTAGGGATGGGGGGGAACACTGAAGCTTTCTTT. Translation: CASSLGMGGNTEAFF. The chain carries TRBV12-3 or TRBV12-4 and TRBJ1-1; a weak D match, TRBD1 (5 bases). This CDR3 is 15 amino acids long. V lost 1 base to trimming and J lost 1 base, with 10 bases between them.

The rearrangement links TRBV6-1 to TRBJ2-6; 10 bases align to TRBD1. Germline CDR1 is MNHNS and CDR2 is SASEGT. After removal of 1 base from V and 0 bases from J, the junction contained 12 bases not matched to a gene. The CDR3 spans 21 residues. The CDR3 nucleotides read TGTGCCAGCAGTGAAGTAGGACAGGGGGTGCTAAAACCCTCTGGGGCCAACGTCCTGACTTTC. Its protein product is CASSEVGQGVLKPSGANVLTF.

The genes are TRBV27 and TRBJ2-5, with TRBD2 as a possible D gene (5 bases). Germline CDR1 is MNHEY and CDR2 is SMNVEV (reference sequence). This CDR3 spans 14 amino acids. Trimming left V 6 bases short and J 2 bases short, with 13 bases between. CDR3: CASRPRRGQETQYF. DNA of the CDR3: TGTGCCAGCAGACCCCGGAGAGGGCAAGAGACCCAGTACTTC.

The V gene is TRBV4-2, the J gene TRBJ2-2; D is perhaps TRBD2 (6 bases). The germline V gene has CDR1 LGHNA and CDR2 YNFKEQ. CDR3 length: 17 residues. The V and J ends lost 0 bases and 1 base respectively, with 12 bases between them. The CDR3 here is CASSQEPGAKNTGELFF. The CDR3 nucleotides read TGTGCCAGCAGCCAAGAACCGGGAGCTAAGAACACCGGGGAGCTGTTTTTT.

The rearrangement uses TRBV30 and TRBJ1-2; D call uncertain. The germline CDR1 and CDR2 sequences are GTSNPN and SVGIG (reference sequence). V gave up 5 bases and J gave up 2 bases, with 12 bases separating them. The CDR3 runs 13 residues. In nucleotides, the CDR3 is TGTGCCTGGGCCCCTACCCGGAACTATGGCTACACCTTC. Translation gives CAWAPTRNYGYTF.

A few counts support this clonotype. This chain connects TRBV11-1 to TRBJ2-1; 8 nucleotides align to TRBD1. With V trimmed by 3 bases and J by 6 bases, 4 bases remained unmatched. The CDR3 sequence is 14 residues long. CDR1 SGHAT and CDR2 FQDESV come from the germline V gene (reference sequence). CDR3 in amino acids: CASSFRQGSNEQFF. The CDR3 nucleotides are TGTGCCAGCAGCTTTAGACAGGGGAGCAATGAGCAGTTCTTC.

The sample holds a few counts of this clonotype. The chain uses TRBV3-1 and TRBJ2-1; no clear D gene. The CDR3 runs to 15 residues. CDR1 and CDR2 from the germline V gene are LGHDT and YNNKEL (reference sequence). V lost 4 bases and J 1 base, leaving 11 bases between the germline ends. The CDR3 DNA is TGTGCCAGCAGCCCCCCAGGAGATTCCTACAATGAGCAGTTCTTC. It encodes CASSPPGDSYNEQFF.

This clonotype appeared a few times. The chain carries TRBV3-1 and TRBJ1-2, with D unresolved. Germline V gene sequence: CDR1 LGHDT, CDR2 YNNKEL (reference sequence). V lost 0 bases to trimming and J lost 5 bases, with 13 bases between them. This CDR3 spans 15 amino acids. CDR3 sequence: CASSQEDARAYGYTF. CDR3 bases: TGTGCCAGCAGCCAAGAAGACGCCCGAGCTTATGGCTACACCTTC.

This clonotype was counted a few times. The rearrangement joins TRBV3-1 to TRBJ2-7, with a weak D call TRBD1 (5 bases). V was clipped by 1 base and J by 4 bases, with 11 bases between them. CDR1 and CDR2 (germline): LGHDT, YNNKEL (reference sequence). This CDR3 is built from 14 residues. The CDR3 sequence: CASSQALDSYEQYF. CDR3 in DNA: TGTGCCAGCAGCCAAGCCCTTGACAGTTACGAGCAGTACTTC.

There are a few counts of this clonotype. This sequence joins TRBV7-3 and TRBJ2-3; no definite D call. Deletions cut 8 bases from V and 2 bases from J, with 11 bases between. Germline CDR1 reads SGHTA; CDR2 reads FQGTGA. This CDR3 region has 13 residues. The CDR3 region is CASAAAYTDTQYF. The DNA for the CDR3 is TGTGCCAGCGCCGCGGCGTACACAGATACGCAGTATTTT.

The chain carries TRBV24-1 and TRBJ2-2; tentative D call: TRBD1 (6 bases). Per the germline V gene, CDR1 is KGHDR and CDR2 is SFDVKD. The CDR3 loop spans 16 amino acids. The V end lost 4 bases, the J end lost 3 bases, and 14 bases lay between the germline ends. In DNA, the CDR3 is TGTGCCACCAGTGACCTGGGACATCCGGACACCGGGGAGCTGTTTTTT. Encoded protein: CATSDLGHPDTGELFF.

The V and J genes are TRBV9 and TRBJ2-1, with TRBD2 matching 7 bases. The CDR3 is 13 amino acids. V lost 2 bases, J lost 9 bases, and 5 bases stayed unmatched. CDR1 is SGDLS and CDR2 is YYNGEE in the germline V gene. The CDR3 sequence is CASSVGPGGEQFF. For the CDR3, the DNA is TGTGCCAGCAGCGTGGGTCCGGGGGGTGAGCAGTTCTTC.

The table lists this clonotype with a few counts. The chain joins TRBV7-8 to TRBJ2-2, with 8 bases identical to TRBD2. The junction had 3 bases not matched to a gene; V was cut back by 6 bases and J by 3 bases. The germline CDR1 and CDR2 sequences are SGHVS and FQNEAQ. This CDR3 is built from 14 residues. The DNA for the CDR3 is TGTGCCAGCAGTTCTAGCGGGCACACCGGGGAGCTGTTTTTT. This gives the protein CASSSSGHTGELFF.